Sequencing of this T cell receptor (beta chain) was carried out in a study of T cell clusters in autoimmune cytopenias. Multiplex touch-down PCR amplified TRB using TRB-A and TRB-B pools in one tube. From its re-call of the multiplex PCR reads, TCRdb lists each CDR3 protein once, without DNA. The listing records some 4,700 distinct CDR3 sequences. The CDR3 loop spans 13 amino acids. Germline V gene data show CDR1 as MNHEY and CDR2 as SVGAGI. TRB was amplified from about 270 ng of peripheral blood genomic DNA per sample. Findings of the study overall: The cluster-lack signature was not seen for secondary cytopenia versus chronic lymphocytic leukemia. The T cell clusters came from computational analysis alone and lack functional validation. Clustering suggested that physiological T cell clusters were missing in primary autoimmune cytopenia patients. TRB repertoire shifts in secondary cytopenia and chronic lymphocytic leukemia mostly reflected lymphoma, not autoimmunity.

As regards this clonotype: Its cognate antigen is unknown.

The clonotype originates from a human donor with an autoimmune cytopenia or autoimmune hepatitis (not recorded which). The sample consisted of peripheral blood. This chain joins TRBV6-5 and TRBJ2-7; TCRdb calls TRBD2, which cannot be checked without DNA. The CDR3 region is CASSEGGSYEQYF.